The present T cell receptor beta chain was sequenced within a study of regulatory T cells in long-lasting Graves disease. This clonotype was detected many times. Library construction for TCR beta used iRepertoire HTBI primers and Arm-PCR of CDR3 regions. MiXCR, run by TCRdb on the multiplex PCR reads, gives a single entry per CDR3 protein. Of about 430,000 distinct CDR3 sequences listed, approximately 15% are singletons. This sample's time point: newly diagnosed GD, antithyroid drugs for less than 3 months. Extracted RNA from PBMCs served as the source of the TCR library. The same specimen was also included in a second study, on T cells in Graves' hyperthyroidism and ophthalmopathy.

The sequence was obtained from a woman in her forties with Graves disease. The specimen comprised peripheral blood mononuclear cells (PBMCs), sampled at new diagnosis, from a patient treated with antithyroid drugs.

CDR3 nucleotides: TGTGCCAGCAGCTTACGCATTAGCACAGAGACCCAGTACTTC. This sequence encodes CASSLRISTETQYF. The chain couples TRBV11-3 to TRBJ2-5; D gene uncertain. The CDR3 spans 14 residues. V was trimmed by 2 bases and J by 4 bases, leaving 11 bases between them. Germline V gene lookup returns CDR1 SGHNT and CDR2 YENEEA.